These 27 T cell receptor beta chains share one sample of origin, sequenced in a study of glioma-infiltrating T cells after dendritic cell vaccination. Here immunoSEQ multiplex PCR was the method, and the copy in TCRdb shows in-frame clones only, minus some. Among approximately 92,000 clones, roughly 80% were seen once, and the ten largest hold approximately 5.5%. Documented time point: after dendritic cell vaccination, including at tumor progression/relapse. Material: blood, obtained after dendritic cell vaccination. The receptors originated from a human donor with glioblastoma.

The chain has TRBV19 and TRBJ1-2, with 7 positions matching TRBD1. The CDR3 spans 16 residues. Unmatched junction bases numbered 7, after V lost 3 bases and J lost 0 bases. The germline CDR1 and CDR2 sequences are LNHDA and SQIVND (reference sequence). CDR3 nucleotide sequence: TGTGCCAGTAGTATGAGGGACAGACGACCTAACTATGGCTACACCTTC. Translation gives CASSMRDRRPNYGYTF.

This chain joins TRBV28 and TRBJ2-7; D is possibly TRBD2 (5 bases). The CDR3 contains 14 residues. CDR1 and CDR2 from the germline V gene are MDHEN and SYDVKM. With 1 base removed from V and 3 bases from J, the gap between germline ends came to 10 bases. CDR3 DNA sequence: TGTGCCAGCAGTTTATCTTGGGAGAGCTACGAGCAGTACTTC. This gives the protein CASSLSWESYEQYF.

The CDR3 DNA sequence: TGTGCCAGCAGTGAAGCTGGACAGGGTGGCTATGGCTACACCTTC. Amino acid sequence: CASSEAGQGGYGYTF. The V and J genes are TRBV6-1 and TRBJ1-2; the match to TRBD1 covers 8 bases. The CDR3 covers 15 residues. Germline V gene sequence: CDR1 MNHNS, CDR2 SASEGT. The trim removed 0 bases at V and 4 bases at J, leaving 4 bases unmatched.

The chain is built from TRBV5-1 and TRBJ2-3; perhaps TRBD1 as D (5 bases). This CDR3 comprises 15 residues. V lost 0 bases and J lost 4, with 12 bases in between. The germline CDR1 and CDR2 sequences are SGHRS and YFSETQ. CDR3 sequence (DNA): TGCGCCAGCAGCTTGGTATCAGGGTGGGCAGATACGCAGTATTTT. Its translation is CASSLVSGWADTQYF.

The chain uses TRBV5-1 and TRBJ2-5, with 7 bases matching TRBD2. CDR1 and CDR2 from the germline V gene are SGHRS and YFSETQ. Trimming at V came to 0 bases and at J to 5 bases, leaving 10 bases not matched to a gene. This CDR3 has 16 amino acids. CDR3 in amino acids: CASSLGSRGVEETQYF. CDR3 nucleotides: TGCGCCAGCAGCTTGGGGAGCCGGGGGGTAGAGGAGACCCAGTACTTC.

There are many counts of this clone. The V call is TRBV6-5, the J call TRBJ1-6; tentatively, D is TRBD1 (6 bases). The CDR3 extends over 15 amino acids. Germline-derived CDR1 and CDR2 are MNHEY and SVGAGI. The V and J ends lost 0 bases and 7 bases respectively, with 10 bases between them. The CDR3 DNA reads TGTGCCAGCAGTTACTCGACAGGATACAATTCACCCCTCCACTTT. Protein sequence: CASSYSTGYNSPLHF.

The chain has TRBV7-9 and TRBJ1-4, with 9 bases aligning to TRBD1. Germline CDR1 SEHNR, CDR2 FQNEAQ (reference sequence). V lost 3 bases to trimming and J lost 9 bases; unmatched junction nucleotides: 11. The CDR3 is made up of 16 amino acids. The CDR3 sequence is CASSFSAVTGGKKLFF. The CDR3 DNA reads TGTGCCAGCAGCTTTTCGGCCGTGACAGGGGGGAAAAAACTGTTTTTT.

The V and J genes are TRBV15 and TRBJ2-1; unclear D gene. V lost 0 bases, J lost 10 bases, and 4 bases lay in between. Germline-derived CDR1 and CDR2 are LNHNV and YYDKDF (reference sequence). The CDR3 spans 11 residues. The CDR3 sequence is CATSREQEQFF. Here the CDR3 DNA reads TGTGCCACCAGCAGAGAACAGGAGCAGTTCTTC.

The chain employs TRBV9 and TRBJ1-1; TRBD1 agrees at 7 bases. Trimming at V came to 3 bases and at J to 0 bases, leaving 5 bases not matched to a gene. CDR3 size: 15 residues. Germline V CDR1 and CDR2: SGDLS, YYNGEE. The CDR3 DNA reads as TGTGCCAGCAGCGGAACCGGGACAGTGAACACTGAAGCTTTCTTT. It codes for CASSGTGTVNTEAFF.

The V and J genes are TRBV6-5 and TRBJ2-2; D perhaps matches TRBD1 (5 bases). This CDR3 spans 12 amino acids. Germline CDR1 reads MNHEY; CDR2 reads SVGAGI. Trimming took 6 bases from V and 8 from J, leaving 10 bases between them. In DNA, the CDR3 is TGTGCCAGCAGCCTTACAGGAGGGGAGCTGTTTTTT. Amino acids: CASSLTGGELFF.

This clone was counted a few times. This chain joins TRBV15 and TRBJ1-1, with D perhaps matching TRBD1 (5 bases). Trimming took 5 bases from V and 1 from J, leaving 17 bases between them. The CDR3 contains 16 residues. Looked up from germline, CDR1 is LNHNV and CDR2 is YYDKDF (reference sequence). This chain's CDR3 is CATSPFKGRENTEAFF. In nucleotides, the CDR3 is TGTGCCACCAGCCCCTTCAAGGGCAGGGAGAACACTGAAGCTTTCTTT.

The V gene is TRBV7-3, the J gene TRBJ1-1; 8 bases map to TRBD1. The V gene end was trimmed by 2 bases and the J gene end by 6 bases; junction bases not matched to a gene: 8. This CDR3 is 15 amino acids long. Per germline, CDR1 SGHTA and CDR2 FQGTGA. CDR3 in DNA: TGTGCCAGCAGCTTAGGACAGGGAAGACTTTCTGAAGCTTTCTTT. This sequence encodes CASSLGQGRLSEAFF.

V and J are TRBV2 and TRBJ1-5; 7 nucleotides match TRBD1. From germline, CDR1 is SNHLY and CDR2 FYNNEI. With V trimmed by 6 bases and J by 1 base, 6 bases remained unmatched. The CDR3 consists of 15 residues. The CDR3 loop reads CASSGGQASNQPQHF. In DNA form, the CDR3 reads TGTGCCAGCAGCGGAGGACAGGCGAGCAATCAGCCCCAGCATTTT. The full variable domain, rest sourced from reference TRBV2 and TRBJ1-5, is EPEVTQTPSHQVTQMGQEVILRCVPISNHLYFYWYRQILGQKVEFLVSFYNNEISEKSEIFDDQFSVERPDGSNFTLKIRSTKLEDSAMYFCASSGGQASNQPQHFGDGTRLSIL.

This clone was seen a few times. The chain combines TRBV6-5 with TRBJ1-4; the D gene is possibly TRBD1 (5 bases). The germline V gene encodes CDR1 MNHEY and CDR2 SVGAGI. Trimming took off 6 bases at V and 10 bases at J, with 9 bases between the two ends. This CDR3 region has 11 residues. The CDR3 DNA reads as TGTGCCAGCAGGAGCCAGGGAAAACTGTTTTTT. Amino acid sequence: CASRSQGKLFF.

This rearrangement joins TRBV29-1 to TRBJ1-1; TRBD1 is a possible D gene (6 bases). Trimming shortened V by 4 bases and J by 1 base, and 10 bases separated the two germline ends. Germline CDR1 and CDR2: SQVTM and ANQGSEA. This CDR3 has 13 amino acids. As DNA, the CDR3 is TGCAGCGTTGCGGGGACACCGAACACTGAAGCTTTCTTT. Residues: CSVAGTPNTEAFF.

The chain couples TRBV11-2 to TRBJ2-7; TRBD1 aligns across 8 bases. J gave up 5 bases and V 7 bases, and 4 bases lay outside the gene matches. The germline gives CDR1 SGHAT, CDR2 FQNNGV. This CDR3 comprises 12 residues. CDR3 region: CASTWTGHEQYF. Written as DNA, the CDR3 is TGTGCCAGCACTTGGACAGGGCACGAGCAGTACTTC.

In nucleotides, the CDR3 is TGCAGCGCTGGGGGGGGAGGGTCCGGGGAGCTGTTTTTT. It codes for CSAGGGGSGELFF. The chain links TRBV29-1 to TRBJ2-2, with 7 nucleotides matching TRBD2. From germline, CDR1 is SQVTM and CDR2 ANQGSEA. V lost 7 bases, J lost 6 bases, and 8 bases stayed unmatched. The CDR3 totals 13 residues.

The chain employs TRBV6-5 and TRBJ2-7, with 9 bases aligning to TRBD2. Trimming cost V 6 bases and J 5 bases; bases outside gene matches: 11. The CDR3 extends over 15 amino acids. Germline V gives CDR1 MNHEY, CDR2 SVGAGI. This CDR3 is CASSREQGTSHEQYF. CDR3 coding DNA: TGTGCCAGCAGCCGAGAGCAGGGGACTAGCCACGAGCAGTACTTC.

In this sample, this clone turned up a few times. J is TRBJ1-6 and V is TRBV10-3; D not resolved. Germline lookup yields CDR1 ENHRY and CDR2 SYGVKD. This CDR3 is built from 15 residues. V lost 3 bases and J lost 9, with 15 bases in between. The CDR3 is CAISERSGVASPLHF. In DNA form, the CDR3 reads TGTGCCATCAGTGAAAGGTCGGGAGTTGCTTCACCCCTCCACTTT.

CDR3 protein: CASSPGGYYEQYF. The CDR3 region has the DNA TGTGCCAGCAGCCCTGGGGGGTACTACGAGCAGTACTTC. The rearrangement links TRBV7-9 to TRBJ2-7, with D maybe TRBD2 (6 bases). The CDR3 has 13 residues. V lost 5 bases, J lost 3 bases, and 11 bases lay in between. Germline V lookup: CDR1 SEHNR, CDR2 FQNEAQ (reference sequence). The full variable domain, in which reference TRBV7-9 and TRBJ2-7 provide the parts outside the CDR3, is DTGVSQNPRHKITKRGQNVTFRCDPISEHNRLYWYRQTLGQGPEFLTYFQNEAQLEKSRLLSDRFSAERPKGSFSTLEIQRTEQGDSAMYLCASSPGGYYEQYFGPGTRLTVT.

This clone has only a few counts. The chain carries TRBV5-1 and TRBJ2-7; TRBD2 matches 8 bases. There are 16 residues in the CDR3. The V and J ends lost 4 bases and 2 bases, in that order; junction bases with no gene match: 11. The germline gives CDR1 SGHRS, CDR2 YFSETQ. In nucleotides, the CDR3 is TGCGCCAGCAGCCCCGTTGGACTAGCTCGGGCCTACGAGCAGTACTTC. It is translated as CASSPVGLARAYEQYF.

The CDR3, as DNA: TGTGCCAGTACCCCATCCCGCGACAGGGGGCTGAACACTGAAGCTTTCTTT. Translating it yields CASTPSRDRGLNTEAFF. V and J are TRBV19 and TRBJ1-1; 10 positions match TRBD1. The V segment lost 7 bases and the J segment 0 bases; nucleotides outside the gene matches: 11. CDR3 length equals 17 residues. Germline V gene lookup returns CDR1 LNHDA and CDR2 SQIVND (reference sequence).

The CDR3 here is CASSPSGTGIEKLFF. In nucleotides, the CDR3 is TGCGCCAGCAGCCCGTCAGGGACAGGGATAGAAAAACTGTTTTTT. The V gene is TRBV5-1, the J gene TRBJ1-4; the match to TRBD1 covers 9 bases. V was clipped by 4 bases and J by 8 bases; unmatched bases: 9. CDR1 is SGHRS and CDR2 is YFSETQ in the germline V gene. CDR3 length: 15 residues.

This rearrangement joins TRBV5-4 to TRBJ2-7; TRBD1 might be the D (7 bases). The CDR3 has 16 residues. Trimming removed 4 bases at V and 2 bases at J, with 19 bases between. Per germline, CDR1 SGHNT and CDR2 YYREEE (reference sequence). CDR3: CASSQGGAAVPYEQYF. In nucleotides, the CDR3 is TGTGCCAGCAGCCAGGGGGGAGCCGCCGTTCCCTACGAGCAGTACTTC.

CDR3 DNA sequence: TGCGCCAGCAGCTTGATAGGGGGACAGGGATCCCCAGATACGCAGTATTTT. This gives the protein CASSLIGGQGSPDTQYF. This rearrangement joins TRBV5-1 to TRBJ2-3, with TRBD1 matching 9 bases. This CDR3 has 17 residues. Germline V gene lookup returns CDR1 SGHRS and CDR2 YFSETQ. The V segment lost 1 base and the J segment 4 bases; nucleotides outside the gene matches: 10.

The CDR3 DNA is TGTGCCAGCAGCTTGGCGGTCGCTAGTGAGGTAGATACGCAGTATTTT. It codes for CASSLAVASEVDTQYF. The chain combines TRBV5-4 with TRBJ2-3; D uncertain. The V end lost 0 bases, the J end lost 5 bases, and 16 bases lay between the germline ends. The CDR3 contains 16 residues. Germline CDR1 reads SGHNT; CDR2 reads YYREEE (reference sequence).

In this sample, this clone turned up a few times. The chain combines TRBV19 with TRBJ1-5; TRBD1 aligns across 7 bases. Germline CDR1 reads LNHDA; CDR2 reads SQIVND (reference sequence). The CDR3 has 15 residues. The ends lost 1 base at V and 4 bases at J; junction bases unmatched: 4. The CDR3 DNA follows: TGTGCCAGTAGTATAGGGAGGGGGCCAAATCAGCCCCAGCATTTT. Protein: CASSIGRGPNQPQHF.